The rows below give T cell receptor beta chains drawn from one sample of a study of blood T cell repertoires in COVID-19. The table came from immunoSEQ multiplex PCR; TCRdb's copy has only in-frame clones and leaves some out. The repertoire includes fewer than 700,000 clones, roughly nine tenths of them detected once, and around 8% sits in the top ten. Material for sequencing was peripheral blood. The receptors were gathered from a woman in her fifties or sixties with COVID-19, enrolled during active disease. CDR3s include the opening cysteine and the closing phenylalanine or tryptophan. D genes are given only for firm matches. Clone sizes are given selectively: once, few, many, or a class where the clone is expanded.

D	V	J	size	DNA	CDR3
NA	TRBV4-1	TRBJ1-5	NA	TGCGCCAGCAGCCAAGAGGGAACAGGCCCCAATCAGCCCCAGCATTTT	CASSQEGTGPNQPQHF
NA	TRBV5-6	TRBJ1-1	NA	TGTGCCAGCAGCCCTGCGGGGGGAAGGATGGACACTGAAGCTTTCTTT	CASSPAGGRMDTEAFF
TRBD1	TRBV19	TRBJ1-2	NA	TGTGCCAGTAGTTTTCCGGGACAGGGCCCCAATGGCTACACCTTC	CASSFPGQGPNGYTF
TRBD1	TRBV19	TRBJ2-4	NA	TGTGCCAGTAGTACCGGACAGGGGCGTTCTAAGGGAAACATTCAGTACTTC	CASSTGQGRSKGNIQYF
NA	TRBV7-8	TRBJ1-1	NA	TGTGCCAGCAGCTTAGCGACAGGTTTTGACACTGAAGCTTTCTTT	CASSLATGFDTEAFF
NA	TRBV6-5	TRBJ1-1	NA	TGTGCCAGCCTGAAAAGGAGGAACACTGAAGCTTTCTTT	CASLKRRNTEAFF
NA	TRBV9	TRBJ2-7	once	TGTGCCAGCAGCGTAGGAGATTTCGGCTCCTACGAGCAGTACTTC	CASSVGDFGSYEQYF
TRBD1	TRBV6-1	TRBJ2-3	NA	TGTGCCAGCAGTGAAGCGCCGGGACAGGGTCGAGATACGCAGTATTTT	CASSEAPGQGRDTQYF
NA	TRBV19	TRBJ1-5	NA	TGTGCCAGTAGTATTCGTTCCGATCAGCCCCAGCATTTT	CASSIRSDQPQHF
NA	TRBV28	TRBJ1-1	NA	TGTGCCAGCAGTCCCCAGGGGTCTAGCGAAGCTTTCTTT	CASSPQGSSEAFF
NA	TRBV30	TRBJ1-1	NA	TGTGCCTGGAGTGCAGGGGCGAACACTGAAGCTTTCTTT	CAWSAGANTEAFF
NA	TRBV5-1	TRBJ1-2	once	TGCGCCAGCAGCTTGACGGGGGATCGCGGCTACACCTTC	CASSLTGDRGYTF
TRBD1	TRBV29-1	TRBJ2-7	NA	TGCAGCGTTTACAGGGGCGAGCAGTACTTC	CSVYRGEQYF
TRBD1	TRBV6-5	TRBJ1-2	once	TGTGCCAACCAAGGACAGGCAGGCGGCTACACCTTC	CANQGQAGGYTF
NA	TRBV15	TRBJ1-1	NA	TGTGCCACCAGCAGTCCGTCAACAGGTCCGAACACTGAAGCTTTCTTT	CATSSPSTGPNTEAFF
TRBD1	TRBV2	TRBJ1-5	NA	TGTGCCAGCAGAGGACAGGGAAATCAGCCCCAGCATTTT	CASRGQGNQPQHF
NA	TRBV3-1/TRBV3-2	TRBJ1-3	NA	TGTGCCAGCAGATCCAGGGGTGACACCATATATTTT	CASRSRGDTIYF
TRBD1	TRBV19	TRBJ2-5	NA	TGTGCCAGTAGTTACGGGACAGGGGAAGAGACCCAGTACTTC	CASSYGTGEETQYF
TRBD2	TRBV7-6	TRBJ2-3	NA	TGTGCCAGCAGCTTCGGACTAGCGGACTCGCCTTTGAGCACAGATACGCAGTATTTT	CASSFGLADSPLSTDTQYF
TRBD1	TRBV4-1	TRBJ2-2	NA	TGCGCCAGCAGCCGCTCTACCACAGGGGCGGAGGACACCGGGGAGCTGTTTTTT	CASSRSTTGAEDTGELFF
NA	TRBV6-5	TRBJ2-2	NA	TGTGCCATCCCCCAGCCGGGGAAGGGCACCGGGGAGCTGTTTTTT	CAIPQPGKGTGELFF